Presented here are 25 T cell receptor beta chains from one specimen sequenced in a study of blood T cell repertoires in COVID-19. The assay was immunoSEQ multiplex PCR, and TCRdb's table has in-frame clones only and misses some. The repertoire holds some 300,000 clones, 90% seen once, with under 1.1% in the top ten. The specimen was peripheral blood. These receptors were taken from a woman aged 40 to 55 with COVID-19, enrolled during active disease.

The chain is built from TRBV19 and TRBJ1-2, with 9 nucleotides matching TRBD1. From germline, CDR1 is LNHDA and CDR2 SQIVND (reference sequence). J gave up 8 bases and V 3 bases, and 22 bases lay outside the gene matches. This CDR3 comprises 19 residues. Here the CDR3 DNA reads TGTGCCAGTAGTATGATACAACCGGGACAGGGTAAATTAGGTGGCGGCTACACCTTC. Amino acid sequence: CASSMIQPGQGKLGGGYTF.

The chain uses TRBV7-2 and TRBJ2-3; TRBD2 might be the D (6 bases). The germline gives CDR1 SGHTA, CDR2 FQGNSA. The CDR3 length is 15 residues. The ends were cut back, 5 bases at V and 5 bases at J, with 17 bases in the middle. The CDR3, as DNA: TGTGCCAGCAGCCTGACTAGGGATCAGGGAGATACGCAGTATTTT. Translation gives CASSLTRDQGDTQYF.

The chain recombines TRBV4-3 with TRBJ2-7; weak D call: TRBD1 (5 bases). Germline assignment: CDR1 LGHNA and CDR2 YSLEER. Trimming left V 1 base short and J 0 bases short, with 16 bases between. The CDR3 is 17 amino acids. CDR3 residues: CASSQGVLTDLSYEQYF. As DNA, the CDR3 is TGCGCCAGCAGCCAAGGGGTGTTGACAGACCTCTCCTACGAGCAGTACTTC.

V is TRBV6-5 and J is TRBJ1-5, with TRBD1 identical over 9 bases. Germline CDR1 MNHEY, CDR2 SVGAGI. This CDR3 spans 15 amino acids. With V trimmed by 6 bases and J by 1 base, 4 bases remained unmatched. CDR3 nucleotides: TGTGCCAGCAGAACGACAGGGGGGAGCAATCAGCCCCAGCATTTT. It codes for CASRTTGGSNQPQHF.

Concerning this clone: Within the sample, other DNA sequences also encode this same CDR3. The chain carries TRBV7-2 and TRBJ1-1; D may be TRBD1 (5 bases). The germline gives CDR1 SGHTA, CDR2 FQGNSA. V dropped 4 bases and J dropped 1 base, with 10 bases sitting between them. The CDR3 spans 14 residues. As DNA, the CDR3 is TGTGCCAGCAGCTCCGGGGGGTCGAACACTGAAGCTTTCTTT. Its protein product is CASSSGGSNTEAFF.

V usage is TRBV19 and J usage is TRBJ1-5; 11 nucleotides agree with TRBD1. Germline V CDR1 and CDR2: LNHDA, SQIVND (reference sequence). The CDR3 length is 14 residues. Germline trimming cut 4 bases from V and 6 bases from J; bases unmatched to any gene: 2. The CDR3: CASSSGTGGQPQHF. CDR3 sequence (DNA): TGTGCCAGTAGTAGTGGGACAGGGGGTCAGCCCCAGCATTTT.

The chain couples TRBV11-2 to TRBJ1-2; D gene uncertain. Between the trimmed V and J ends, which lost 1 base and 5 bases, there was a span of 17 bases. CDR3 length equals 16 residues. Germline V gene sequence: CDR1 SGHAT, CDR2 FQNNGV. In nucleotides, the CDR3 is TGTGCCAGCAGCTTAGCCCCCCGTGCGGGAGCTTATGGCTACACCTTC. This sequence encodes CASSLAPRAGAYGYTF.

The V gene is TRBV28, the J gene TRBJ2-4; D not certain. Germline CDR1 is MDHEN and CDR2 is SYDVKM. This CDR3 has 12 residues. The germline V and J ends were trimmed by 4 bases and 2 bases, with 3 bases remaining between them. CDR3 nucleotide sequence: TGTGCCAGCAGTTCCACCAAAAACATTCAGTACTTC. This encodes CASSSTKNIQYF.

The chain combines TRBV7-9 with TRBJ2-3; 8 nucleotides agree with TRBD2. The CDR3 totals 14 residues. V trimming: 5 bases; J trimming: 2 bases; junction bases outside the gene matches: 3. Germline CDR1 and CDR2: SEHNR and FQNEAQ (reference sequence). In DNA form, the CDR3 reads TGTGCCAGCAGCAGAGCGGGGGACACAGATACGCAGTATTTT. Residues: CASSRAGDTDTQYF.

Only a few counts were recorded for this clone. CDR3 nucleotides: TGTGCCAGCAGCGGACAGGGGTCACCTGGAAACACCATATATTTT. It translates to CASSGQGSPGNTIYF. The chain recombines TRBV5-4 with TRBJ1-3; the match to TRBD1 covers 9 bases. Germline CDR1 reads SGHNT; CDR2 reads YYREEE (reference sequence). V dropped 4 bases and J dropped 2; count of bases not matched to a gene: 4. CDR3 length: 15 residues.

This chain links TRBV9 with TRBJ2-1, with no clear D. Between the trimmed V and J ends, which lost 0 bases and 0 bases, there was a span of 10 bases. Germline CDR1 and CDR2: SGDLS and YYNGEE. This CDR3 contains 16 residues. CDR3 region: CASSVGPWSSYNEQFF. The CDR3 nucleotides read TGTGCCAGCAGCGTAGGACCTTGGAGCTCCTACAATGAGCAGTTCTTC.

V gene TRBV3-1 (or the pseudogene TRBV3-2) combines with J gene TRBJ1-4, with D possibly matching TRBD1 (5 bases). From germline, CDR1 is LGHDT and CDR2 YNNKEL (reference sequence). Between the trimmed V and J ends, which lost 4 bases and 8 bases, there was a span of 14 bases. The CDR3 sequence is 14 residues long. CDR3 loop: CASSPQGVEEKLFF. CDR3 DNA: TGTGCCAGCAGCCCGCAGGGTGTCGAGGAAAAACTGTTTTTT.

The chain employs TRBV7-9 and TRBJ2-1; 7 bases match TRBD2. V dropped 5 bases and J dropped 1; count of bases not matched to a gene: 8. CDR1 and CDR2 (germline): SEHNR, FQNEAQ (reference sequence). The CDR3 is 16 residues long. CDR3 DNA: TGTGCCAGCAGCCCGGACCTAGCGGAATCCTACAATGAGCAGTTCTTC. Amino acids: CASSPDLAESYNEQFF.

This chain joins TRBV29-1 and TRBJ1-1, with 8 bases identical to TRBD1. Germline trimming cut 1 base from V and 6 bases from J; bases unmatched to any gene: 4. This CDR3 has 13 amino acids. Germline loops: CDR1 SQVTM, CDR2 ANQGSEA. The CDR3 reads CSVEGGQGSEAFF. As DNA, the CDR3 is TGCAGCGTTGAAGGAGGACAGGGCTCTGAAGCTTTCTTT.

This chain connects TRBV3-1 (or the pseudogene TRBV3-2) to TRBJ1-2; tentatively, D is TRBD1 (6 bases). The V gene lost 9 bases and the J gene lost 4 bases, with 18 bases spanning the gap. This CDR3 region has 14 residues. The V gene's germline CDR1 is LGHDT and CDR2 YNNKEL (reference sequence). Here the CDR3 reads CASKQGMGPYGYTF. In DNA form, the CDR3 reads TGTGCCAGTAAACAGGGTATGGGTCCCTATGGCTACACCTTC.

The gene calls are TRBV6-6 and TRBJ2-5; the match to TRBD1 covers 7 bases. The germline gives CDR1 MNHNY, CDR2 SVGAGI (reference sequence). The J segment lost 5 bases and the V segment lost 2 bases, leaving 8 bases of the junction unmatched. The CDR3 is 15 amino acids. The CDR3 reads CASSYVGGLAETQYF. The CDR3 DNA follows: TGTGCCAGCAGTTACGTAGGGGGCTTAGCGGAGACCCAGTACTTC.

The chain employs TRBV5-1 and TRBJ1-2; D is ambiguous. The ends were cut back, 0 bases at V and 8 bases at J, with 14 bases in the middle. CDR1 and CDR2 (germline): SGHRS, YFSETQ. The CDR3 spans 14 residues. CDR3 amino acids: CASSLAESLAGYTF. The DNA of the CDR3 is TGCGCCAGCAGCTTGGCTGAATCTCTTGCGGGCTACACCTTC.

The chain is built from TRBV2 and TRBJ2-7; the match to TRBD1 covers 11 bases. Germline values: CDR1 SNHLY, CDR2 FYNNEI. Trimming took 5 bases from V and 0 from J; bases not matched to a gene: 3. The length of the CDR3 is 15 residues. This CDR3 is CASSRDRGSSYEQYF. Written as DNA, the CDR3 is TGTGCCAGCAGTCGGGACAGGGGGAGCTCCTACGAGCAGTACTTC.

The chain combines TRBV25-1 with TRBJ1-4; D may be TRBD1 (5 bases). V was shortened by 8 bases and J by 8 bases, with 15 bases between the two germline ends. CDR3 length: 13 amino acids. Germline V gives CDR1 MGHDK, CDR2 SYGVNS. CDR3 bases: TGTGCCAGCGGCCGGGCAGGGAAAGAAAAACTGTTTTTT. As protein: CASGRAGKEKLFF.

The CDR3, as DNA: TGCGCCAGCAGCCAGACCCCTGGGACATTGAACACTGAAGCTTTCTTT. As protein: CASSQTPGTLNTEAFF. The chain couples TRBV4-1 to TRBJ1-1, with D tentatively TRBD1 (6 bases). The CDR3 loop spans 16 amino acids. Germline V gene lookup returns CDR1 MGHRA and CDR2 YSYEKL. Trimming took off 3 bases at V and 0 bases at J, with 14 bases between the two ends.

The J gene is TRBJ2-3, the V gene TRBV6-5; TRBD1 aligns across 9 bases. The CDR3 extends over 13 amino acids. Trimming took 10 bases from V and 6 from J; bases not matched to a gene: 8. Germline V lookup: CDR1 MNHEY, CDR2 SVGAGI. The CDR3 is CATTGQGIDTQYF. CDR3 nucleotides: TGTGCCACGACCGGACAGGGGATCGATACGCAGTATTTT.

The chain is built from TRBV5-1 and TRBJ2-1; tentative D call: TRBD2 (6 bases). Trimming cost V 1 base and J 0 bases, with 8 bases left between them. This CDR3 spans 15 amino acids. Germline CDR1 and CDR2: SGHRS and YFSETQ. The CDR3 sequence: CASSLLGGSYNEQFF. CDR3 sequence (DNA): TGCGCCAGCAGCTTGTTGGGGGGCTCCTACAATGAGCAGTTCTTC.

The gene calls are TRBV6-5 and TRBJ2-7; no firm D call. The CDR3 spans 13 residues. V lost 2 bases, J lost 2 bases, and 7 bases lay in between. Germline V CDR1 and CDR2: MNHEY, SVGAGI. CDR3 region: CASSYGRTYEQYF. In DNA form, the CDR3 reads TGTGCCAGCAGTTACGGCAGGACCTACGAGCAGTACTTC.

This chain uses TRBV12-5 with TRBJ1-2; 9 bases fit TRBD1. Germline V lookup: CDR1 LGHNT, CDR2 FRNRAP. The CDR3 has 14 residues. With 1 base clipped from V and 3 bases from J, the junction kept 0 bases outside the gene matches. The DNA of the CDR3 is TGTGCTAGTGGTTTGGGACAGGGGGACTATGGCTACACCTTC. It encodes CASGLGQGDYGYTF. The variable domain in full, with the rest retrieved from reference TRBV12-5 and TRBJ1-2, is DARVTQTPRHKVTEMGQEVTMRCQPILGHNTVFWYRQTMMQGLELLAYFRNRAPLDDSGMPKDRFSAEMPDATLATLKIQPSEPRDSAVYFCASGLGQGDYGYTFGSGTRLTVV.

The chain uses TRBV5-1 and TRBJ1-1, with 7 bases that match TRBD1. CDR1 and CDR2 (germline): SGHRS, YFSETQ. The CDR3 has 14 residues. V trimming: 6 bases; J trimming: 7 bases; junction bases outside the gene matches: 12. The CDR3 DNA reads TGCGCCAGCACCAAAGACAGGGAAGAGGGTGAAGCTTTCTTT. It codes for CASTKDREEGEAFF.